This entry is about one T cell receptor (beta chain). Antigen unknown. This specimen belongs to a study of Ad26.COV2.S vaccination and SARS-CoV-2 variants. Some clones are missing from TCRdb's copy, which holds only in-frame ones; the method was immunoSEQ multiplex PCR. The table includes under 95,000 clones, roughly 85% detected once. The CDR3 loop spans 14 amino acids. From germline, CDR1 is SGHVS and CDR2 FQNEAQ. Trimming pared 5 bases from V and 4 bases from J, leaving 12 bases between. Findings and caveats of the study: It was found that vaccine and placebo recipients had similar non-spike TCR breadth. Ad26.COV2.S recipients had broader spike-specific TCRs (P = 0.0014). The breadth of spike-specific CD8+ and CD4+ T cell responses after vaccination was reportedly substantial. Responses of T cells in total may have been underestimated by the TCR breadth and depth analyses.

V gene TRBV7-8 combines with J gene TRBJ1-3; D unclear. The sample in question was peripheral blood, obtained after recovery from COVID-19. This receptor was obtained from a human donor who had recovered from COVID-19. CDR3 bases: TGTGCCAGCAGCCGAGCGAGGCCAGGAAACACCATATATTTT. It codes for CASSRARPGNTIYF.